The source of this T cell receptor beta chain is a study of neurological immune-mediated disorders. The germline V gene encodes CDR1 MNHEY and CDR2 SVGAGI. V was shortened by 7 bases and J by 4 bases, with 10 bases between the two germline ends. CDR3 length equals 12 residues. With 10-nucleotide random UMIs, 5'RACE was used to make the cDNA. TCRdb re-derived calls from the 5' RACE reads in MiXCR, one entry per CDR3 protein. Of about 49,000 distinct CDR3 sequences in the sample, roughly 13% were seen once. There are many counts of this clonotype. The antigen is undetermined. Regarding the study as a whole: Private repertoires in all groups were suggested, as expanded clones shared no CDR3 amino acid sequences across subjects.

Indicated time point: longitudinal time-point 2. The source of this sequence is a male donor with HTLV-1-associated myelopathy (HAM/TSP). The sequenced sample was PBMCs. V and J are TRBV6-5 and TRBJ1-2; D not certain. This CDR3 reads CASISTAYGYTF. The CDR3 coding sequence is TGTGCCAGCATCTCGACGGCCTATGGCTACACCTTC.